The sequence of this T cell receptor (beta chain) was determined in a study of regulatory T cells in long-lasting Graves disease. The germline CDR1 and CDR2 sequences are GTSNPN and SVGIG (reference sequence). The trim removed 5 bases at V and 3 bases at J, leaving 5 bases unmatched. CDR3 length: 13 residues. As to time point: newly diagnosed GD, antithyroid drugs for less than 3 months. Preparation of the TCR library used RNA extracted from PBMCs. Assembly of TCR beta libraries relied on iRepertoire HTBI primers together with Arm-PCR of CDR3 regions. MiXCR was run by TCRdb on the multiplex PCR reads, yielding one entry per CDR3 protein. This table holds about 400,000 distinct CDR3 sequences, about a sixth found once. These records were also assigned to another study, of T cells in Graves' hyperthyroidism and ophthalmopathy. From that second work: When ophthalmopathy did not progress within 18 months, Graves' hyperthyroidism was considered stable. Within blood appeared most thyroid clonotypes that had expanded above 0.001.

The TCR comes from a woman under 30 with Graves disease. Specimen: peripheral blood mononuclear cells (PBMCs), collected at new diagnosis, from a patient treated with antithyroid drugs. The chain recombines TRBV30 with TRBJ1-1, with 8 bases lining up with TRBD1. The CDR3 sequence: CAWRQGRDTEAFF. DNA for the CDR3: TGTGCCTGGCGACAGGGGAGAGACACTGAAGCTTTCTTT.